The 32 T cell receptor beta chains below all came from one sample that was sequenced in a study. TCRdb processed the 5' RACE reads anew with MiXCR; each CDR3 protein has one entry. The table has about 46,000 distinct CDR3 sequences, roughly 30% seen once. Sequenced: naive CD4+ T cells sorted from blood. Described subset: naive CD4+ T cells, CD4+CD45RA+CD25-. All receptors come from a female donor with breast cancer.

This rearrangement joins TRBV11-1 to TRBJ2-5, with D perhaps matching TRBD1 (5 bases). This CDR3 is 15 amino acids long. Trimming took off 5 bases at V and 1 base at J, with 14 bases between the two ends. Germline lookup yields CDR1 SGHAT and CDR2 FQDESV (reference sequence). DNA of the CDR3: TGTGCCAGCAGCCGCGACAGCCAGTTCCAAGAGACCCAGTACTTC. Amino acid sequence: CASSRDSQFQETQYF.

The chain couples TRBV7-8 to TRBJ2-1; 12 bases match TRBD2. The junction had 13 bases not matched to a gene; V was cut back by 5 bases and J by 2 bases. The CDR3 runs 19 residues. From germline, CDR1 is SGHVS and CDR2 FQNEAQ. CDR3 bases: TGTGCCAGCAGCCCAAGGAGACTAGCGGGAGCGAGCCCCTACAATGAGCAGTTCTTC. Amino acids: CASSPRRLAGASPYNEQFF.

This chain connects TRBV12-3 or TRBV12-4 to TRBJ1-6, with D possibly TRBD1 on 6 matching bases. Trimming cost V 5 bases and J 5 bases, with 22 bases left between them. The CDR3 spans 18 residues. The DNA of the CDR3 is TGTGCCAGCAGTCCCGACAGGACCCTTGGTCTGAATAATTCACCCCTCCACTTT. Encoded protein: CASSPDRTLGLNNSPLHF.

The rearrangement links TRBV30 to TRBJ1-1; D is perhaps TRBD1 (5 bases). This CDR3 is built from 13 residues. The V gene lost 0 bases and the J gene lost 8 bases, with 13 bases spanning the gap. Germline V lookup: CDR1 GTSNPN, CDR2 SVGIG (reference sequence). The CDR3, as DNA: TGTGCCTGGAGTGTAGGCGCGGAGGGGGAAGCTTTCTTT. It is translated as CAWSVGAEGEAFF.

For this clonotype: At one end, the junction sequence differs from germline, possibly due to a read error. CDR3 in amino acids: CASSLTGGGGHTEAFF. The CDR3 DNA follows: TGTGCCAGCAGCCTGACGGGTGGTGGGGGCCACACTGAAGCCTTCTTT. J is TRBJ1-1 and V is TRBV5-4; weak D call: TRBD1 (6 bases). The V gene's germline CDR1 is SGHNT and CDR2 YYREEE (reference sequence). The CDR3 loop spans 16 amino acids.

With respect to this clonotype: A clone one base away is much larger, so this may be a read error. The chain links TRBV4-1 to TRBJ2-7, with 9 bases matching TRBD2. The ends lost 1 base at V and 6 bases at J; junction bases unmatched: 13. The CDR3 contains 17 residues. From germline, CDR1 is MGHRA and CDR2 YSYEKL. Here the CDR3 DNA reads TGCGCCAGCAGCCAAGTTGATATGGGACTAGCATCTGGCGAGCAGTACTTC. This sequence encodes CASSQVDMGLASGEQYF.

This clonotype was seen only a few times. The chain couples TRBV5-1 to TRBJ1-1; D might be TRBD1 (5 bases). Trimming shortened V by 7 bases and J by 1 base, and 17 bases separated the two germline ends. CDR3 length: 15 amino acids. Looked up from germline, CDR1 is SGHRS and CDR2 is YFSETQ. The CDR3 sequence: CASHPRGTQNTEAFF. CDR3 coding DNA: TGCGCCAGCCACCCTAGGGGCACCCAGAACACTGAAGCTTTCTTT.

The rearrangement uses TRBV4-1 and TRBJ1-1, with 7 bases aligning to TRBD1. The V gene end was trimmed by 2 bases and the J gene end by 0 bases; junction bases not matched to a gene: 9. CDR1 is MGHRA and CDR2 is YSYEKL in the germline V gene. The CDR3 consists of 17 residues. CDR3 nucleotides: TGCGCCAGCAGCCAACTCTCGGGACAGTTCATGAACACTGAAGCTTTCTTT. Residues: CASSQLSGQFMNTEAFF.

The chain joins TRBV3-1 to TRBJ2-7; D might be TRBD1 (5 bases). CDR1 and CDR2 from the germline V gene are LGHDT and YNNKEL (reference sequence). Trimming took off 4 bases at V and 0 bases at J, with 7 bases between the two ends. There are 13 residues in the CDR3. The CDR3 DNA reads as TGTGCCAGCAGCCGGACAAACTCCTACGAGCAGTACTTC. Translated: CASSRTNSYEQYF.

This clonotype was seen a few times. The chain uses TRBV5-1 and TRBJ2-1; D is tentatively TRBD1 or TRBD2 (6 bases each). The CDR3 runs to 18 residues. Germline V CDR1 and CDR2: SGHRS, YFSETQ. The V and J ends lost 4 bases and 0 bases respectively, with 20 bases between them. The CDR3 DNA reads as TGCGCCAGCAGCCAGGGGCCGCGGGGCCTGAGCTCCTACAATGAGCAGTTCTTC. Translated: CASSQGPRGLSSYNEQFF.

This chain uses TRBV7-9 with TRBJ2-1, with TRBD1 matching over 8 bases. V dropped 5 bases and J dropped 8; count of bases not matched to a gene: 2. Germline V gene data show CDR1 as SEHNR and CDR2 as FQNEAQ (reference sequence). This CDR3 region has 12 residues. The CDR3 is CASSPQGDEQFF. As DNA, the CDR3 is TGTGCCAGCAGCCCACAGGGGGATGAGCAGTTCTTC.

The table lists this clonotype with many counts. V gene TRBV4-1 combines with J gene TRBJ1-2; 11 bases fit TRBD1. The ends lost 1 base at V and 3 bases at J; junction bases unmatched: 1. The CDR3 has 15 residues. Germline-derived CDR1 and CDR2 are MGHRA and YSYEKL. In DNA form, the CDR3 reads TGCGCCAGCAGCCAAGCGGGACAGGGGGACTATGGCTACACCTTC. Translating gives CASSQAGQGDYGYTF.

This clonotype was seen many times. The CDR3 DNA reads TGTGCCACCAGCAGTCGAGGAGCAGGTCGAGAGACCCAGTACTTC. Translating it yields CATSSRGAGRETQYF. The chain has TRBV15 and TRBJ2-5; D remains ambiguous. The CDR3 covers 15 residues. CDR1 and CDR2 from the germline V gene are LNHNV and YYDKDF (reference sequence). V was cut by 3 bases and J by 4 bases, with 15 bases left in between.

Details on this clonotype: A much larger clone differs from this one at a single base, so this may be a read error. The chain has TRBV5-1 and TRBJ2-6, with D maybe TRBD1 (6 bases). From germline, CDR1 is SGHRS and CDR2 YFSETQ. The CDR3 has 17 amino acids. CDR3 bases: TGCGCCAGCAGCTTAGGACAGACCTTCTCTGGGACCAACGTCCTGACTTTC. Residues: CASSLGQTFSGTNVLTF.

The chain links TRBV7-2 to TRBJ2-7; 8 nucleotides agree with TRBD1. The trim removed 3 bases at V and 7 bases at J, leaving 8 bases unmatched. CDR3 size: 14 residues. Per germline, CDR1 SGHTA and CDR2 FQGNSA. CDR3 coding DNA: TGTGCCAGCAGCTTGGGCGGACAGGGCCTGGAGCAGTACTTC. This sequence encodes CASSLGGQGLEQYF.

This clonotype was counted a few times. One end of the junction varies from germline; a read error may be responsible. The J gene is TRBJ2-3, the V gene TRBV7-7, with TRBD1 matching over 10 bases. The CDR3 is 16 residues long. CDR1 SSHAT and CDR2 FNYEAQ come from the germline V gene (reference sequence). CDR3: CASSLGTGVAADTQYF. In nucleotides, the CDR3 is TGTGCTAGCAGCTTAGGGACAGGGGTCGCCGCAGATACGCAGTATTTT.

The chain links TRBV12-3 or TRBV12-4 to TRBJ2-3; no reliable D call. The CDR3 length is 17 residues. V was shortened by 6 bases and J by 0 bases, with 19 bases between the two germline ends. The CDR3 spells CASSLRGKTVSTDTQYF. CDR3 sequence (DNA): TGTGCCAGCAGCCTACGTGGCAAAACCGTTAGCACAGATACGCAGTATTTT.

This clonotype was counted ten times or more. The chain links TRBV5-5 to TRBJ2-3; no firm D call. Germline-derived CDR1 and CDR2 are SGHKS and YYEKEE (reference sequence). There are 15 residues in the CDR3. The V and J ends lost 0 bases and 2 bases respectively, with 10 bases between them. In DNA, the CDR3 is TGTGCCAGCAGCTTGGCGCCTAGTCCCACAGATACGCAGTATTTT. This translates into CASSLAPSPTDTQYF.

The J gene is TRBJ2-3, the V gene TRBV7-6; 8 bases agree with TRBD2. CDR1 SGHVS and CDR2 FNYEAQ come from the germline V gene. The CDR3 is 15 residues long. Trimming removed 0 bases from V and 8 bases from J; junction bases left unmatched: 7. In DNA form, the CDR3 reads TGTGCCAGCAGCTTAGCGCAGGTTGGACTAGCTACGCAGTATTTT. Translated: CASSLAQVGLATQYF. Using reference TRBV7-6 and TRBJ2-3 for the parts outside the CDR3, the full variable domain is GAGVSQSPRYKVTKRGQDVALRCDPISGHVSLYWYRQALGQGPEFLTYFNYEAQQDKSGLPNDRFSAERPEGSISTLTIQRTEQRDSAMYRCASSLAQVGLATQYFGPGTRLTVL.

This clonotype was detected a few times. The chain links TRBV6-1 to TRBJ1-3; TRBD1 might be the D (5 bases). V was pared by 6 bases and J by 0 bases, with 18 bases between. The CDR3 has 17 amino acids. Germline V gene data show CDR1 as MNHNS and CDR2 as SASEGT. The CDR3 loop reads CASRKGHLSRSGNTIYF. CDR3 nucleotides: TGTGCCAGCAGGAAAGGACACCTAAGCCGCTCTGGAAACACCATATATTTT.

This clonotype has a handful of counts. The rearrangement links TRBV20-1 to TRBJ2-3; 8 bases line up with TRBD2. In germline, CDR1 is DFQATT, CDR2 SNEGSKA (reference sequence). This CDR3 has 15 residues. The J segment lost 7 bases and the V segment lost 4 bases, leaving 13 bases of the junction unmatched. CDR3 in DNA: TGCAGTGCTACCGGGGTGGGGACTAGATCTTATACGCAGTATTTT. Encoded protein: CSATGVGTRSYTQYF.

The chain recombines TRBV7-3 with TRBJ2-1, with D perhaps assigned TRBD1 or TRBD2 (5 bases each). CDR1 and CDR2 from the germline V gene are SGHTA and FQGTGA. The CDR3 runs to 13 residues. The V end lost 4 bases, the J end lost 5 bases, and 9 bases lay between the germline ends. Here the CDR3 reads CASSSGRDNEQFF. Written as DNA, the CDR3 is TGTGCCAGCAGCTCGGGACGAGACAATGAGCAGTTCTTC.

J is TRBJ1-2 and V is TRBV5-1; D remains unclear. The germline V and J ends were trimmed by 2 bases and 5 bases, with 16 bases remaining between them. Germline CDR1 SGHRS, CDR2 YFSETQ. The CDR3 has 15 residues. DNA of the CDR3: TGCGCCAGCAGCTTTGACTTAACCGGCGGATATGGCTACACCTTC. Its translation: CASSFDLTGGYGYTF.

The chain joins TRBV9 to TRBJ1-2; a possible D gene is TRBD1 (5 bases). Germline V gene sequence: CDR1 SGDLS, CDR2 YYNGEE. V lost 0 bases and J lost 5, with 5 bases in between. The CDR3 runs to 12 residues. In DNA form, the CDR3 reads TGTGCCAGCAGCGTAGGGGGGTATGGCTACACCTTC. Protein: CASSVGGYGYTF.

This chain connects TRBV7-2 to TRBJ2-5, with 11 bases aligning to TRBD2. The trim removed 5 bases at V and 0 bases at J, leaving 5 bases unmatched. Germline V gives CDR1 SGHTA, CDR2 FQGNSA. The CDR3 extends over 16 amino acids. The CDR3 region is CASSTWTSGYQETQYF. The CDR3 coding sequence is TGTGCCAGCAGCACCTGGACTAGCGGGTACCAAGAGACCCAGTACTTC.

This chain joins TRBV6-6 and TRBJ1-6, with D uncertain. In germline, CDR1 is MNHNY, CDR2 SVGAGI (reference sequence). Between the trimmed V and J ends, which lost 6 bases and 9 bases, there was a span of 18 bases. The CDR3 contains 15 residues. The CDR3 here is CASRQQPSRSSPLHF. DNA of the CDR3: TGTGCCAGCAGACAACAACCCTCCCGGAGTTCACCCCTCCACTTT.

This clonotype was detected a few times. The chain carries TRBV5-6 and TRBJ1-2, with D unresolved. In germline, CDR1 is SGHDT, CDR2 YYEEEE. This CDR3 is 14 amino acids long. V was shortened by 4 bases and J by 2 bases, with 12 bases between the two germline ends. The CDR3 bases are TGTGCCAGCAGCCGAAGGACGGGGAACTATGGCTACACCTTC. Translated, it gives CASSRRTGNYGYTF.

The sample holds a few counts of this clonotype. The V call is TRBV4-2, the J call TRBJ1-6, with 9 bases matching TRBD1. The germline V gene encodes CDR1 LGHNA and CDR2 YNFKEQ. This CDR3 is built from 14 residues. V lost 4 bases, J lost 10 bases, and 5 bases stayed unmatched. CDR3 in DNA: TGTGCCAGCAGCCGGACAGGGGAGGACTCACCCCTCCACTTT. Its protein product is CASSRTGEDSPLHF.

The rearrangement uses TRBV7-9 and TRBJ2-7, with a weak D call TRBD2 (6 bases). V was clipped by 1 base and J by 2 bases, with 12 bases between them. CDR3 length equals 15 residues. The germline V gene has CDR1 SEHNR and CDR2 FQNEAQ (reference sequence). This chain's CDR3 is CASSLGGERAYEQYF. Written as DNA, the CDR3 is TGTGCCAGCAGCTTAGGCGGGGAGCGAGCCTACGAGCAGTACTTC.

This chain uses TRBV7-9 with TRBJ2-5, with 8 bases aligning to TRBD2. Germline values: CDR1 SEHNR, CDR2 FQNEAQ (reference sequence). The J segment lost 5 bases and the V segment lost 5 bases, leaving 13 bases of the junction unmatched. The CDR3 is made up of 16 amino acids. Written as DNA, the CDR3 is TGTGCCAGCAGCAACCTAGCGGGTCTTCTAAATGAGACCCAGTACTTC. Translating it yields CASSNLAGLLNETQYF. Based on the CDR3 plus reference TRBV7-9 and TRBJ2-5, the full variable domain is DTGVSQNPRHKITKRGQNVTFRCDPISEHNRLYWYRQTLGQGPEFLTYFQNEAQLEKSRLLSDRFSAERPKGSFSTLEIQRTEQGDSAMYLCASSNLAGLLNETQYFGPGTRLLVL.

This clonotype has a handful of counts. This rearrangement joins TRBV6-6 to TRBJ2-2, with 11 nucleotides matching TRBD1. CDR1 and CDR2 from the germline V gene are MNHNY and SVGAGI (reference sequence). Trimming removed 8 bases from V and 4 bases from J; junction bases left unmatched: 0. The CDR3 runs 13 residues. The chain's CDR3 is CASGQGATGELFF. The CDR3, as DNA: TGTGCCAGCGGACAGGGGGCCACCGGGGAGCTGTTTTTT.

V and J are TRBV6-5 and TRBJ1-5, with D perhaps TRBD1 (6 bases). CDR1 is MNHEY and CDR2 is SVGAGI in the germline V gene. The CDR3 spans 13 residues. Trimming took 7 bases from V and 7 from J, leaving 14 bases between them. The CDR3 region has the DNA TGTGCCAGCAAAGGGGGGGCTCAGCAGCCCCAGCATTTT. Translation gives CASKGGAQQPQHF.